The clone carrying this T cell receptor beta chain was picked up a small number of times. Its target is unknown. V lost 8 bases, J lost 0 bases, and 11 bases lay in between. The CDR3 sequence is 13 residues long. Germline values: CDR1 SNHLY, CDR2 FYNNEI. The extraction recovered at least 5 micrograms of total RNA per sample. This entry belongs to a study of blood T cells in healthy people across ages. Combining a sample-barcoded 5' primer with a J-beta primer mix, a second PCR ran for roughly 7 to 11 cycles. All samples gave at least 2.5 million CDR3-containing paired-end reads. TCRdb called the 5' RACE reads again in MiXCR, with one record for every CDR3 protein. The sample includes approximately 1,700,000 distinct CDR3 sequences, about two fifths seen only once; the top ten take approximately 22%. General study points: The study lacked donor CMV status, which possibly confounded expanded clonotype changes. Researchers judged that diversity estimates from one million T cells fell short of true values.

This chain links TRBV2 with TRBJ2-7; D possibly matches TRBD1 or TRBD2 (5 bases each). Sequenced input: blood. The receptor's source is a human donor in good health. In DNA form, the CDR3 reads TGTGCCAGCGAGGGGTCCAGCTCCTACGAGCAGTACTTC. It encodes CASEGSSSYEQYF.